The clone carrying this TCR beta chain was found many times. Its antigen is currently unknown. Diagnoses used clinical symptoms, serum thyroxine and TRAb, thyroid ultrasound and orbital computed tomography. Researchers amplified the TCR beta CDR3 regions from RNA transcripts. HTBI primers drove first-round RT-PCR of the TCR CDR3. TCRdb re-called the multiplex PCR reads with MiXCR, one entry per CDR3 protein. This table holds around 390,000 distinct CDR3 sequences, more than 12% found once. The data derive from a study of T cells in Graves' hyperthyroidism and ophthalmopathy. Study-wide results and caveats: From stable hyperthyroidism, ophthalmopathy was separated by a 13 V-J model. Among clonotypes expanded in thyroid above 0.001, most were also found in blood. Model-based prediction identified ophthalmopathy a median about 7 months prior to its onset.

In germline, CDR1 is DFQATT, CDR2 SNEGSKA (reference sequence). Trimming stripped 3 bases from V and 3 bases from J, with 8 bases between. The CDR3 sequence is 12 residues long. The sequence derives from a woman aged 25 to 39 with Graves' ophthalmopathy. This sequence joins TRBV20-1 and TRBJ2-5, with D uncertain. Sample: blood. The CDR3 bases are TGCAGTGCTAGTGGCCGTAAAGAGACCCAGTACTTC. It translates to CSASGRKETQYF.